This T cell receptor beta chain comes out of a study of cytomegalovirus exposure and HLA in healthy donors. General observations from the study: The listing of 150 or so TCR beta chains classed them as cytomegalovirus-associated. A few CMV-associated chains were confirmed in vitro to be specific for CMV antigens. Reports described diagnosis of cytomegalovirus status by the classifier as highly specific and sensitive.

With respect to this clone: Its matching antigen is unknown.

The repertoire was sequenced with immunoSEQ multiplex PCR; TCRdb's copy has only in-frame clones and lacks some. Here the sample spans roughly 260,000 clones, 90% being singletons. Trimming left V 6 bases short and J 0 bases short, with 17 bases between. This CDR3 has 15 residues. Germline V gives CDR1 GTSNPN, CDR2 SVGIG (reference sequence). Sample: PBMCs. The chain joins TRBV30 to TRBJ1-2; the D is unclear. This clonotype originated in a young woman in good health and CMV-seronegative. CDR3 region: CACSGSLPSNYGYTF. Written as DNA, the CDR3 is TGTGCCTGCTCCGGGTCTCTACCTTCTAACTATGGCTACACCTTC.